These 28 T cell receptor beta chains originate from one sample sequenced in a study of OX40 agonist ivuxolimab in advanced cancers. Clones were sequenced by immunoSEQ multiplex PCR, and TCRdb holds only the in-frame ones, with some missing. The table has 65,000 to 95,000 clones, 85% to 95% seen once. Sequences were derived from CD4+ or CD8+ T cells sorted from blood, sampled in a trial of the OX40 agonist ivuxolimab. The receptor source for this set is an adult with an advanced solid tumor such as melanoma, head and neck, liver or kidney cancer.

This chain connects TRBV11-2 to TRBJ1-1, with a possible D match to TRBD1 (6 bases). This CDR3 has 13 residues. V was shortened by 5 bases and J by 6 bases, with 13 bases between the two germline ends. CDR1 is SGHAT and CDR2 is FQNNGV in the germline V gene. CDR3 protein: CASSTTGYPEAFF. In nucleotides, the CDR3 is TGTGCCAGCAGCACTACAGGGTACCCTGAAGCTTTCTTT.

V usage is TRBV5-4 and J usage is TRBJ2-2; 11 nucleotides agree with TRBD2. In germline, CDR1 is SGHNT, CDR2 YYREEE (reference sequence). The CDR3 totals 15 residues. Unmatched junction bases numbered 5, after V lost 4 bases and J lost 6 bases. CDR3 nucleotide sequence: TGTGCCAGCAGCCTTAGCGGGGGGGCGGCCGGGGAGCTGTTTTTT. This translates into CASSLSGGAAGELFF.

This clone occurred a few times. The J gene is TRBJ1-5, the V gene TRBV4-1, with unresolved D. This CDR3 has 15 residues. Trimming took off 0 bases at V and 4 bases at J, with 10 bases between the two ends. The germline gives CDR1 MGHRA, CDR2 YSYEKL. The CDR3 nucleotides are TGCGCCAGCAGCCAAGAGGGAGTCCCTAATCAGCCCCAGCATTTT. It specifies CASSQEGVPNQPQHF.

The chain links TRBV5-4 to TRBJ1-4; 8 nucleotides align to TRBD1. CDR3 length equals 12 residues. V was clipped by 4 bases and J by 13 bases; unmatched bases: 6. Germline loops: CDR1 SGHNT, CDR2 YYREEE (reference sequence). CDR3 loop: CASSVKTGALFF. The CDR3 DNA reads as TGTGCCAGCAGCGTAAAGACAGGGGCACTGTTTTTT.

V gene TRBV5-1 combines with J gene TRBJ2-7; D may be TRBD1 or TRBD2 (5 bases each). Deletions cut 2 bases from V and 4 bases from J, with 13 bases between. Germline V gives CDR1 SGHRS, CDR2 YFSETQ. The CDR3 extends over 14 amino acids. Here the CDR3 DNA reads TGCGCCAGCAGCTTAAACCGGGACGGTTACGAGCAGTACTTC. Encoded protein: CASSLNRDGYEQYF. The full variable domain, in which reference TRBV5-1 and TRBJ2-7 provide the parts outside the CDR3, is KAGVTQTPRYLIKTRGQQVTLSCSPISGHRSVSWYQQTPGQGLQFLFEYFSETQRNKGNFPGRFSGRQFSNSRSEMNVSTLELGDSALYLCASSLNRDGYEQYFGPGTRLTVT.

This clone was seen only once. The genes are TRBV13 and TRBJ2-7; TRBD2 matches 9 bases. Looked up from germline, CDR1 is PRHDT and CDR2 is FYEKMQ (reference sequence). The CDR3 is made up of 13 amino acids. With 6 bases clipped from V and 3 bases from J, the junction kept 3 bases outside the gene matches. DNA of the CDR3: TGTGCCAGCAGGACTAGCGGAATCTACGAGCAGTACTTC. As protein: CASRTSGIYEQYF.

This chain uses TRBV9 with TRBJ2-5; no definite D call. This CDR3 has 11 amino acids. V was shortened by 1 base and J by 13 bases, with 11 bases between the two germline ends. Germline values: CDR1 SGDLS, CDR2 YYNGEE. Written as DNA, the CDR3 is TGTGCCAGCAGCGTATTAGGCGCCATGTACTTC. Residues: CASSVLGAMYF.

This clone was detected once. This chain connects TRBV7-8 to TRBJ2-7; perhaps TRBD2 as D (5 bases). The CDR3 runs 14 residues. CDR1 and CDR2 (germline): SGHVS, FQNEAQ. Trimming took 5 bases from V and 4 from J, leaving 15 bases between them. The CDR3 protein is CASSPPTKTYEQYF. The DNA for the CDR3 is TGTGCCAGCAGCCCGCCGACTAAGACTTACGAGCAGTACTTC.

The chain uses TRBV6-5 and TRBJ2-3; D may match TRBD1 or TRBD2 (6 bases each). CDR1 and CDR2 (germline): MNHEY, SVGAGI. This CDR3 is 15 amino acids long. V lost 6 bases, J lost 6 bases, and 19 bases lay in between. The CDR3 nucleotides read TGTGCCAGCAGGCATTTGGGGGGCCTCGCGGATACGCAGTATTTT. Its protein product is CASRHLGGLADTQYF.

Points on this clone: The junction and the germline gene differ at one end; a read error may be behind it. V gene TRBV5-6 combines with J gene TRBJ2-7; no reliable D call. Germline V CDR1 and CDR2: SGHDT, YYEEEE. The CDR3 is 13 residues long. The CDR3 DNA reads TGTGCCAGCAGCTACCAGGTTGCCTACGAGCAGCACTTC. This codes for CASSYQVAYEQHF.

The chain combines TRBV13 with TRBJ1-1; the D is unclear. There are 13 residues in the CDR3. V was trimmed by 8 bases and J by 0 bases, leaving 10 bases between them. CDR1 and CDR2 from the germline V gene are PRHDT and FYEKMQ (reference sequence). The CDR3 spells CASGLTLNTEAFF. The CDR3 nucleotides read TGTGCCAGCGGGCTGACACTGAACACTGAAGCTTTCTTT.

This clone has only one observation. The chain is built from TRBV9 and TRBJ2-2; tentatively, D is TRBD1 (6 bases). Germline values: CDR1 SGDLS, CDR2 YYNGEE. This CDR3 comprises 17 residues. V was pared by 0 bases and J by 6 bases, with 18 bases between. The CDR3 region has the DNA TGTGCCAGCAGCGTAGCTGACAGGCATTTGTACGCCGGGGAGCTGTTTTTT. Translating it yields CASSVADRHLYAGELFF.

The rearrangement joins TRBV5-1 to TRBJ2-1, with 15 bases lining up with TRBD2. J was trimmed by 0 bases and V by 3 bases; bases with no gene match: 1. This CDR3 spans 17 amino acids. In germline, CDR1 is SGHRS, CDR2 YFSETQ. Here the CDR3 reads CASSSGLAGGSYNEQFF. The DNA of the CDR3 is TGCGCCAGCAGCTCGGGACTAGCGGGGGGCTCCTACAATGAGCAGTTCTTC.

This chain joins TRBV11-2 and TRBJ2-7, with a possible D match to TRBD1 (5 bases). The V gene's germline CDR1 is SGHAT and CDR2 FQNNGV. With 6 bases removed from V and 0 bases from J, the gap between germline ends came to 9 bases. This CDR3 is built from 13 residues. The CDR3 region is CASSAGFSYEQYF. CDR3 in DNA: TGTGCCAGCAGTGCAGGGTTCTCCTACGAGCAGTACTTC.

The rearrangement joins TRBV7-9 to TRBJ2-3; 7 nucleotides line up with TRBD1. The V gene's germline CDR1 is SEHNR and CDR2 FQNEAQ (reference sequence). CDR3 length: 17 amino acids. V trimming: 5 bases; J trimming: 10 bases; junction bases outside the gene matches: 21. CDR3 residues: CASSGLDRLGSGSSQYF. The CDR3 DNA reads TGTGCCAGCAGCGGGTTGGACAGGTTAGGGAGCGGATCGTCGCAGTATTTT. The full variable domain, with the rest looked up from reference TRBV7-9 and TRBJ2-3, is DTGVSQNPRHKITKRGQNVTFRCDPISEHNRLYWYRQTLGQGPEFLTYFQNEAQLEKSRLLSDRFSAERPKGSFSTLEIQRTEQGDSAMYLCASSGLDRLGSGSSQYFGPGTRLTVL.

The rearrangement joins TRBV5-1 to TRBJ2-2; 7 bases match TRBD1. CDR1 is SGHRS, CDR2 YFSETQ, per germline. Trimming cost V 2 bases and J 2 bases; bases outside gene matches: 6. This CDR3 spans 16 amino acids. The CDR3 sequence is CASSFETGINTGELFF. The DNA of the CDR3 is TGCGCCAGCAGCTTCGAGACAGGGATAAACACCGGGGAGCTGTTTTTT.

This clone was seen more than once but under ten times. The CDR3 sequence: CASSFPTITGLAPNEQFF. The CDR3 DNA is TGTGCCAGCAGTTTCCCGACCATTACGGGACTAGCACCCAATGAGCAGTTCTTC. The chain couples TRBV28 to TRBJ2-1, with 9 bases matching TRBD2. The germline V gene has CDR1 MDHEN and CDR2 SYDVKM. The CDR3 length is 18 residues. J lost 6 bases, V lost 3 bases, and 15 bases had no gene match.

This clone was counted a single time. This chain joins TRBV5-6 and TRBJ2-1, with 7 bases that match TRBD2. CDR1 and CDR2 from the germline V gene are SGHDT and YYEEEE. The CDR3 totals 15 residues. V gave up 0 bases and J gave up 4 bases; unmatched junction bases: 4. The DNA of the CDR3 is TGTGCCAGCAGCTTGGTCGGGGGGTTGTACAATGAGCAGTTCTTC. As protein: CASSLVGGLYNEQFF.

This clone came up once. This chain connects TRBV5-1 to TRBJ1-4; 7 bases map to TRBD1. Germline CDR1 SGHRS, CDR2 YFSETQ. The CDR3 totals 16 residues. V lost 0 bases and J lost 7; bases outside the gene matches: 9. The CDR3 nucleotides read TGCGCCAGCAGCTTGGGGACAGGAGAGGTCGGTGAAAAACTGTTTTTT. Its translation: CASSLGTGEVGEKLFF.

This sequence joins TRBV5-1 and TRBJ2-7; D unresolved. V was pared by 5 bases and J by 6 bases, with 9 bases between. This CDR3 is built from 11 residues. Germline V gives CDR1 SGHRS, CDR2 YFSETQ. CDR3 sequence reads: CASRPGGEQYF. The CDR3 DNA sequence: TGCGCCAGCAGGCCCGGCGGCGAGCAGTACTTC.

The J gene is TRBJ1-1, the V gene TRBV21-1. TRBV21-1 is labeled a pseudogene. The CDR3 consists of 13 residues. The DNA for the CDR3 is TGTGCCAGCAGCAGGGCGACGGGCACTGAAGCTTTCTTT. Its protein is CASSRATGTEAFF.

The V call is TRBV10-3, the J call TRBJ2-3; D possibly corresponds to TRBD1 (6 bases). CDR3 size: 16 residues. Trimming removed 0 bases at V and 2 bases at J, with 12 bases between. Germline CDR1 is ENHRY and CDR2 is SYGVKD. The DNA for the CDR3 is TGTGCCATCAGTGAGTCGCGGCAGGGGAACACAGATACGCAGTATTTT. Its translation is CAISESRQGNTDTQYF.

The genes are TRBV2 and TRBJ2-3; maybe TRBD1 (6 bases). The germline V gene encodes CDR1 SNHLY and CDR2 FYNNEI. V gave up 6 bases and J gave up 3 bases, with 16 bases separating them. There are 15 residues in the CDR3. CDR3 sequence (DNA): TGTGCCAGCAGCCACCACAGGGTAGGGACAGATACGCAGTATTTT. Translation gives CASSHHRVGTDTQYF. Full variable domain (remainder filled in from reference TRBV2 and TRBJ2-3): EPEVTQTPSHQVTQMGQEVILRCVPISNHLYFYWYRQILGQKVEFLVSFYNNEISEKSEIFDDQFSVERPDGSNFTLKIRSTKLEDSAMYFCASSHHRVGTDTQYFGPGTRLTVL.

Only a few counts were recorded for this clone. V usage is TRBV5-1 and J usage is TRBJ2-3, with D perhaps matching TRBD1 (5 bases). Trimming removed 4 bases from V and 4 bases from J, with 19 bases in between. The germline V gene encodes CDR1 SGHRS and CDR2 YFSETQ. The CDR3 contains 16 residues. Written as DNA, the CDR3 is TGCGCCAGCAGCGAGTTAATAGGGGTGATTGCAGATACGCAGTATTTT. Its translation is CASSELIGVIADTQYF.

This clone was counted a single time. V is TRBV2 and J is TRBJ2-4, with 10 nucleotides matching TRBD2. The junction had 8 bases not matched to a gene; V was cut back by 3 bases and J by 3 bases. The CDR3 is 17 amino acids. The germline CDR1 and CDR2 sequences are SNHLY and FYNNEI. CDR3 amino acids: CASSDFPSGGDKNIQYF. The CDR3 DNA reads TGTGCCAGCAGTGATTTTCCCAGCGGGGGGGACAAAAACATTCAGTACTTC.

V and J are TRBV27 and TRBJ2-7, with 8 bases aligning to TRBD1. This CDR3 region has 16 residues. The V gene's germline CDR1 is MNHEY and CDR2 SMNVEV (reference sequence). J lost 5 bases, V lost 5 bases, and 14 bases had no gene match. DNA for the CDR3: TGTGCCAGCAGTCCCCTGGACAGGGCCCTTCGGGACGAGCAGTACTTC. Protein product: CASSPLDRALRDEQYF.

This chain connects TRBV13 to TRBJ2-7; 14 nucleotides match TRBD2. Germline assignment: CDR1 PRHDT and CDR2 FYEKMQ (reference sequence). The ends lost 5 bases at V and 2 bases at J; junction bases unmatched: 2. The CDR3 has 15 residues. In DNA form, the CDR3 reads TGTGCCAGCAGCGAGACTAGCGGGGGGGCCTACGAGCAGTACTTC. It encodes CASSETSGGAYEQYF.

The CDR3 protein is CASSPPSGNTRETQYF. In DNA, the CDR3 is TGTGCCAGCAGCCCTCCCAGCGGGAACACACGGGAGACCCAGTACTTC. The chain joins TRBV13 to TRBJ2-5; TRBD2 matches at 7 bases. CDR1 is PRHDT, CDR2 FYEKMQ, per germline (reference sequence). The CDR3 is 16 amino acids. V shed 5 bases, J shed 5 bases, and the junction held 14 bases outside the gene matches.